Shown below are 16 T cell receptor beta chains from a single sample sequenced in a study of radiotherapy plus CTLA-4 blockade in lung cancer. Sequenced by immunoSEQ multiplex PCR; TCRdb stores in-frame clones only, minus some. The sample holds around 63,000 clones, less than 85% seen once. The material sequenced was peripheral blood, taken from a patient treated with radiotherapy plus ipilimumab. Receptors were obtained from a human donor with non-small cell lung cancer whose response to radiotherapy plus ipilimumab could not be evaluated. Some clones in this sample may be carry-over from other donors' samples.

A single count supports this clone. This sequence joins TRBV5-4 and TRBJ1-3; 12 bases fit TRBD1. The CDR3 length is 16 residues. Germline V gives CDR1 SGHNT, CDR2 YYREEE (reference sequence). The V and J ends lost 0 bases and 7 bases, in that order; junction bases with no gene match: 5. DNA of the CDR3: TGTGCCAGCAGCTTGGAGGGGGACAGGGGGCCCAACACCATATATTTT. Translating gives CASSLEGDRGPNTIYF.

The V and J genes are TRBV18 and TRBJ2-5, with TRBD2 matching over 11 bases. V gave up 0 bases and J gave up 6 bases; unmatched junction bases: 3. The germline V gene encodes CDR1 KGHSH and CDR2 LQKENI. This CDR3 comprises 15 residues. The chain's CDR3 is CASSPPVAGGQTQYF. In nucleotides, the CDR3 is TGTGCCAGCTCACCACCGGTAGCGGGGGGGCAGACCCAGTACTTC.

This clone was detected once. The chain has TRBV5-1 and TRBJ2-5; TRBD1 aligns across 8 bases. Germline-derived CDR1 and CDR2 are SGHRS and YFSETQ. V lost 1 base and J lost 5; bases outside the gene matches: 10. This CDR3 is built from 16 residues. The CDR3 DNA reads as TGCGCCAGCAGCTTGAATAGGGGCGACAGGGGTGAGACCCAGTACTTC. Translation gives CASSLNRGDRGETQYF.

This clone was seen only once. The chain couples TRBV27 to TRBJ1-1; 7 bases are a match to TRBD1. The CDR3 runs to 14 residues. Germline V gene data show CDR1 as MNHEY and CDR2 as SMNVEV (reference sequence). J lost 1 base, V lost 7 bases, and 6 bases had no gene match. DNA of the CDR3: TGTGCCAGCACCTACCGGACAGGGAACACTGAAGCTTTCTTT. Translation gives CASTYRTGNTEAFF.

By share, this clone counts as medium-sized (0.01 to 0.1%). This chain joins TRBV6-5 and TRBJ1-6; D is undetermined. The ends were cut back, 6 bases at V and 6 bases at J, with 9 bases in the middle. Germline CDR1 and CDR2: MNHEY and SVGAGI. The CDR3 length is 13 residues. The CDR3: CASSRGRNSPLHF. The CDR3 DNA sequence: TGTGCCAGCAGCCGCGGGCGTAATTCACCCCTCCACTTT.

This clone was observed a handful of times. The V and J genes are TRBV27 and TRBJ2-2; 7 bases match TRBD1. The ends lost 5 bases at V and 7 bases at J; junction bases unmatched: 7. This CDR3 comprises 14 residues. Germline-derived CDR1 and CDR2 are MNHEY and SMNVEV (reference sequence). The CDR3 region is CASSVGDRDGELFF. CDR3 coding DNA: TGTGCCAGCAGTGTGGGGGACAGAGACGGGGAGCTGTTTTTT.

This rearrangement joins TRBV18 to TRBJ2-7, with a tentative D call TRBD2 (6 bases). Germline V gene data show CDR1 as KGHSH and CDR2 as LQKENI. Trimming removed 3 bases from V and 6 bases from J, with 15 bases in between. The CDR3 has 14 amino acids. The CDR3 DNA reads as TGTGCCAGCTCACCGTGGCAGGAGGAGGGCGAGCAGTACTTC. Amino acid sequence: CASSPWQEEGEQYF.

The chain uses TRBV19 and TRBJ1-5; TRBD1 aligns across 8 bases. The CDR3 sequence is 14 residues long. Germline assignment: CDR1 LNHDA and CDR2 SQIVND (reference sequence). The J segment lost 7 bases and the V segment lost 7 bases, leaving 9 bases of the junction unmatched. CDR3 protein: CASNPQGAKQPQHF. The DNA of the CDR3 is TGTGCCAGTAATCCTCAGGGGGCGAAACAGCCCCAGCATTTT.

This chain connects TRBV4-3 to TRBJ1-5, with D perhaps matching TRBD1 (6 bases). V lost 0 bases and J 4 bases, leaving 13 bases between the germline ends. Germline CDR1 reads LGHNA; CDR2 reads YSLEER. This CDR3 has 16 residues. In nucleotides, the CDR3 is TGCGCCAGCAGCCAAGATTGGACAGCTGGTAATCAGCCCCAGCATTTT. Translating gives CASSQDWTAGNQPQHF.

The chain uses TRBV6-5 and TRBJ1-4; D perhaps matches TRBD1 (5 bases). CDR3 length: 13 amino acids. V lost 6 bases, J lost 8 bases, and 13 bases lay in between. Germline V gene sequence: CDR1 MNHEY, CDR2 SVGAGI. The CDR3 DNA follows: TGTGCCAGCAGGGGAGGGGTTGGCGAAAAACTGTTTTTT. Translation gives CASRGGVGEKLFF.

This clone was counted at least ten times. The chain links TRBV7-8 to TRBJ1-5, with D perhaps TRBD1 (6 bases). CDR1 is SGHVS and CDR2 is FQNEAQ in the germline V gene. This CDR3 is built from 17 residues. Trimming cost V 5 bases and J 0 bases, with 17 bases left between them. The CDR3 DNA reads as TGTGCCAGCAGCGCCACCAACAGGGAGTATAGCAATCAGCCCCAGCATTTT. Protein product: CASSATNREYSNQPQHF.

The chain employs TRBV7-2 and TRBJ1-2; D unresolved. The V end lost 5 bases, the J end lost 7 bases, and 17 bases lay between the germline ends. The CDR3 runs 14 residues. From germline, CDR1 is SGHTA and CDR2 FQGNSA. CDR3 DNA: TGTGCCAGCAGCCCCCCGGGCCGAGGGAGTGGCTACACCTTC. It codes for CASSPPGRGSGYTF.

The V gene is TRBV6-5, the J gene TRBJ1-6, with 7 bases identical to TRBD1. CDR3 size: 13 residues. J lost 12 bases, V lost 6 bases, and 8 bases had no gene match. Per germline, CDR1 MNHEY and CDR2 SVGAGI. CDR3 sequence: CASRQTGVGPLHF. The CDR3 coding sequence is TGTGCCAGCAGACAAACAGGGGTAGGACCCCTCCACTTT.

This clone was detected only once. J is TRBJ2-5 and V is TRBV9, with D perhaps matching TRBD1 (5 bases). The closer fit of TRBJ2-7 to the DNA end suggests the J call may be wrong. Germline CDR1 SGDLS, CDR2 YYNGEE. The CDR3 is 14 amino acids. The CDR3 nucleotides read TGTGCCAGCAGCGTAGCTGACAGTGCCTACGAGCAGTACTTC. Translated: CASSVADSAYEQYF.

This clone was seen once. V is TRBV11-2 and J is TRBJ1-5; D is uncertain. Germline CDR1 and CDR2: SGHAT and FQNNGV. The CDR3 covers 14 residues. V lost 0 bases and J 5 bases, leaving 8 bases between the germline ends. As DNA, the CDR3 is TGTGCCAGCAGCTTAGATGGCGCGGATCAGCCCCAGCATTTT. Encoded protein: CASSLDGADQPQHF.

The chain recombines TRBV29-1 with TRBJ2-3; 13 bases align to TRBD2. Germline values: CDR1 SQVTM, CDR2 ANQGSEA. The CDR3 totals 14 residues. V dropped 7 bases and J dropped 4; count of bases not matched to a gene: 5. The CDR3 is CSALGLAGADTQYF. The CDR3 DNA reads as TGCAGCGCCCTTGGACTAGCGGGGGCAGATACGCAGTATTTT.